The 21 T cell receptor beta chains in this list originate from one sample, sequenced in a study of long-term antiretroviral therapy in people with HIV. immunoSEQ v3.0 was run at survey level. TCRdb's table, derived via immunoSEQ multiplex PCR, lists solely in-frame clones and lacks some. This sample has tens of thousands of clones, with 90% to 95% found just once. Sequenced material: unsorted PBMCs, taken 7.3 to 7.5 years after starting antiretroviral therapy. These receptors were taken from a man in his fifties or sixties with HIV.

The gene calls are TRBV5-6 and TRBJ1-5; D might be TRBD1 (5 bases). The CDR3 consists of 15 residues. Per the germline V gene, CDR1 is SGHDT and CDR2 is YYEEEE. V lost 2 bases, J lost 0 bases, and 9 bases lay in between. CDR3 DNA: TGTGCCAGCAGCTTCGGGGGGAATAGCAATCAGCCCCAGCATTTT. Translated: CASSFGGNSNQPQHF.

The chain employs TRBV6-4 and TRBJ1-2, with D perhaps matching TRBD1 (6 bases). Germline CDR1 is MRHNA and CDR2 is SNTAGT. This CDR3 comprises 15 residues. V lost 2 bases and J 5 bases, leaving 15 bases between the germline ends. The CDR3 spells CASSDIPGQVYGYTF. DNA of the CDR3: TGTGCCAGCAGTGACATCCCGGGACAAGTATATGGCTACACCTTC.

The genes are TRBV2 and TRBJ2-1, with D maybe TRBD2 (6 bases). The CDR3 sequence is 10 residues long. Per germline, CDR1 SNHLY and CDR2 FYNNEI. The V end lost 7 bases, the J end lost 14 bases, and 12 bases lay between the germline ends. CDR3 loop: CASTGTAKFF. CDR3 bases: TGTGCCAGCACCGGGACTGCCAAGTTCTTC.

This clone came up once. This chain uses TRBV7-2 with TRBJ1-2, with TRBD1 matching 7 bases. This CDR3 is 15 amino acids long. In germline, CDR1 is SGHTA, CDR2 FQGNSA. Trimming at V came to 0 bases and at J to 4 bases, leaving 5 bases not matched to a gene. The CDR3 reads CASSLAPTGLYGYTF. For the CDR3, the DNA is TGTGCCAGCAGCTTAGCCCCGACAGGGCTCTATGGCTACACCTTC.

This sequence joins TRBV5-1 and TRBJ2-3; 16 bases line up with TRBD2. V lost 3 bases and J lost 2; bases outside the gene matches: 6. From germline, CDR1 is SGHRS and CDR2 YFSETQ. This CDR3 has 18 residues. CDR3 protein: CASSSGTSGGAVTDTQYF. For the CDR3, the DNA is TGCGCCAGCAGCTCCGGGACTAGCGGGGGGGCCGTCACAGATACGCAGTATTTT. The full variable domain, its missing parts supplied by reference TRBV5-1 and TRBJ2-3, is KAGVTQTPRYLIKTRGQQVTLSCSPISGHRSVSWYQQTPGQGLQFLFEYFSETQRNKGNFPGRFSGRQFSNSRSEMNVSTLELGDSALYLCASSSGTSGGAVTDTQYFGPGTRLTVL.

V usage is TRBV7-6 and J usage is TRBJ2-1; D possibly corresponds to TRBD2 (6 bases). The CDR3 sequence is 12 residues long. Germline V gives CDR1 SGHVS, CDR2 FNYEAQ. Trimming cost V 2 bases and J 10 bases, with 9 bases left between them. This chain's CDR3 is CASSLNREEQFF. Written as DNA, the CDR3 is TGTGCCAGCAGCTTAAACCGGGAGGAGCAGTTCTTC.

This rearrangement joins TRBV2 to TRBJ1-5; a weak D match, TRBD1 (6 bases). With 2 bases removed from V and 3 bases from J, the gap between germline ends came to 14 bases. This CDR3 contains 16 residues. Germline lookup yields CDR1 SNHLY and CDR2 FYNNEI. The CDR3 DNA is TGTGCCAGCAGTGAAAGGGTGTCGGGGGCCAATCAGCCCCAGCATTTT. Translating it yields CASSERVSGANQPQHF.

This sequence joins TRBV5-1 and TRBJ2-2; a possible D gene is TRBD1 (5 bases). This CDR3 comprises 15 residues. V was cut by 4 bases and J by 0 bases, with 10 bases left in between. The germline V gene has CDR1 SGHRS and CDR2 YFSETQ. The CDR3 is CASSQDTSNTGELFF. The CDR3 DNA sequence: TGCGCCAGCAGCCAGGACACCTCGAACACCGGGGAGCTGTTTTTT.

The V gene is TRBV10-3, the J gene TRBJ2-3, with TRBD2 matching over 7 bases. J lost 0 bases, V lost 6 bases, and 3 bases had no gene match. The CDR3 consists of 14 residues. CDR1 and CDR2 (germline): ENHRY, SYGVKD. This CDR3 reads CAISLAASTDTQYF. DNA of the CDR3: TGTGCCATCAGCCTAGCGGCTAGCACAGATACGCAGTATTTT.

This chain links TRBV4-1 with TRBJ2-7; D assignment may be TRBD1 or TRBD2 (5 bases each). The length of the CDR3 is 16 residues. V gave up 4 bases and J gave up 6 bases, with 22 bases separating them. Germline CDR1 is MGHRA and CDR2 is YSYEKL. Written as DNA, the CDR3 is TGCGCCAGCAGCCCCCGGGACGCCGGTATTTTAGGCGAGCAGTACTTC. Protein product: CASSPRDAGILGEQYF.

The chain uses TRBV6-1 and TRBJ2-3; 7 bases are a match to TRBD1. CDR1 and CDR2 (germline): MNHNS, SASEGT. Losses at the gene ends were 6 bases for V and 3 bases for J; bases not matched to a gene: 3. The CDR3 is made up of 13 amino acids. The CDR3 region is CASRRQGTDTQYF. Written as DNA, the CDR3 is TGTGCCAGCAGGAGACAGGGAACAGATACGCAGTATTTT.

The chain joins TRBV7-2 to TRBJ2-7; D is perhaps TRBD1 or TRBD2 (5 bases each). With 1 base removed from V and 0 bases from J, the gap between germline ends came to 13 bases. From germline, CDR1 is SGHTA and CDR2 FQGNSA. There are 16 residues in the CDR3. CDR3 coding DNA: TGTGCCAGCAGCTTAGACAAGGGACGGCCCTCCTACGAGCAGTACTTC. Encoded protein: CASSLDKGRPSYEQYF.

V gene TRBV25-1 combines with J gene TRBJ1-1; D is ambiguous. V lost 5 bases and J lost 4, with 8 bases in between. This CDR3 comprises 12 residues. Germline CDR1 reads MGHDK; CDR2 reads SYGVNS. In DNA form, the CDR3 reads TGTGCCAGCAGTCCGGGAGGCACTGAAGCTTTCTTT. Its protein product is CASSPGGTEAFF.

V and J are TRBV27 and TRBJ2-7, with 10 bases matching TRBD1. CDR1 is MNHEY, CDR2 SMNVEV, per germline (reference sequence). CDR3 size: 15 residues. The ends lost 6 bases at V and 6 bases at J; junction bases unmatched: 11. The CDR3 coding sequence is TGTGCCAGCAGACCCGACAGGGGGCTAGGTGGCGAGCAGTACTTC. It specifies CASRPDRGLGGEQYF.

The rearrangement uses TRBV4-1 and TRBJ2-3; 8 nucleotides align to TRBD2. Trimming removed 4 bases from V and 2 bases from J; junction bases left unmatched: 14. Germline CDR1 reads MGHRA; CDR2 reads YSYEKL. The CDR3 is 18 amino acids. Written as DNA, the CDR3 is TGCGCCAGCAGCCTCTCGGGGGGGCCATACCAAGTCACAGATACGCAGTATTTT. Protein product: CASSLSGGPYQVTDTQYF.

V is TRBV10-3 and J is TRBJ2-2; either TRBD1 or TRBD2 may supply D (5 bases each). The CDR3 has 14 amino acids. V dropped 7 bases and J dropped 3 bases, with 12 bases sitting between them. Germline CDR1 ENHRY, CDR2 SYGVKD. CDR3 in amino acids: CAITPGRDTGELFF. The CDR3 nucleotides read TGTGCCATCACCCCGGGACGGGACACCGGGGAGCTGTTTTTT.

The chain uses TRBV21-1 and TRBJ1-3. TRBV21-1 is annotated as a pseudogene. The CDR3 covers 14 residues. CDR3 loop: CASSKSISGNTIYF. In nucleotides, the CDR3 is TGTGCCAGCAGCAAGAGCATCTCTGGAAACACCATATATTTT.

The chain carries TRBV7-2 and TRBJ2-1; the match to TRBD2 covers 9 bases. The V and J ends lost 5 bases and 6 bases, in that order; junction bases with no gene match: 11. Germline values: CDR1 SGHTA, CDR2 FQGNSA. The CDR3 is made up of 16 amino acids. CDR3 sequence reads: CASSVQTSGTPNEQFF. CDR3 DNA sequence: TGTGCCAGCAGCGTACAGACTAGCGGCACCCCCAATGAGCAGTTCTTC.

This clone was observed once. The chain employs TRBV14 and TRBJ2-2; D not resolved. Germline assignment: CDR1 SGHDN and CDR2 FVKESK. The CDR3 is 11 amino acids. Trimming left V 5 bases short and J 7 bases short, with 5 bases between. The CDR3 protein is CASSYGGELFF. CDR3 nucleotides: TGTGCCAGCAGCTATGGCGGGGAGCTGTTTTTT. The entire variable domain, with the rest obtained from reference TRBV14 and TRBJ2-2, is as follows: EAGVTQFPSHSVIEKGQTVTLRCDPISGHDNLYWYRRVMGKEIKFLLHFVKESKQDESGMPNNRFLAERTGGTYSTLKVQPAELEDSGVYFCASSYGGELFFGEGSRLTVL.

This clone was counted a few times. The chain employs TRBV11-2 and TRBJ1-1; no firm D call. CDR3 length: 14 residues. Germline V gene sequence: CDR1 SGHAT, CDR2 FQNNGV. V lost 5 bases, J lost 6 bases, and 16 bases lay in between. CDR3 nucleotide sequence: TGTGCCAGCAGCCCGAGGGTTAAGGGCGCTGAAGCTTTCTTT. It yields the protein CASSPRVKGAEAFF.

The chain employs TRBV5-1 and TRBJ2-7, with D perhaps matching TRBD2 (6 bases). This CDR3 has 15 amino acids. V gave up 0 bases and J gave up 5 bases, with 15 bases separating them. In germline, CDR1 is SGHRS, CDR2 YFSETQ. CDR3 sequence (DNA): TGCGCCAGCAGCTTGGGAGGGCTATGGGGGGACGAGCAGTACTTC. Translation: CASSLGGLWGDEQYF.